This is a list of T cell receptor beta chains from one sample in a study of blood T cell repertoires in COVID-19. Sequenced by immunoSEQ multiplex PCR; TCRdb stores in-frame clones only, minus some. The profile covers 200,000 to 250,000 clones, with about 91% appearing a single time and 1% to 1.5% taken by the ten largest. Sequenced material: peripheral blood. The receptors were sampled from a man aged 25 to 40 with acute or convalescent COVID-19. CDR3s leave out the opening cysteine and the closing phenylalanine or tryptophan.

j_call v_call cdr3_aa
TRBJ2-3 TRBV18 ASSPGGASLDTQY
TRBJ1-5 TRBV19 ASSPGDRGLYQPQH
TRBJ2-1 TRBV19 ASTPGASGGLGEQF
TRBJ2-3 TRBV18 ASSPRTGDTDTQY
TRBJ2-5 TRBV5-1 ASSRDSQETQY
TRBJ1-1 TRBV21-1 ASSTPRCCEGNTEAF
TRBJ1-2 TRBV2 ASSEEGYGYT
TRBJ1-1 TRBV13 ASSSEGDEARGAF
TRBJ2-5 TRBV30 ASSRGLAGLQETQY
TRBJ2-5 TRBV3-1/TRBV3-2 ASSQTRQDQETQY
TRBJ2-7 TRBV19 ASRPRGGYTYEQY
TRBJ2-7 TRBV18 ASSPGTGNEQY
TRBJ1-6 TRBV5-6 ASSKDISPLH
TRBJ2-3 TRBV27 ASSFGVGLRTDTQY
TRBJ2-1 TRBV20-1 SARQNNEQF
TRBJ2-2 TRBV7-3 ASSPLAGGRGGELF
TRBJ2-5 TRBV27 ASRRTDQETQY
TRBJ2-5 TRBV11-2 ASSPPGGGGGGQETQY
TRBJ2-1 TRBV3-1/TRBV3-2 ASSPWTGEIEQF
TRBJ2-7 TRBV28 ASSPRLAGSYEQY
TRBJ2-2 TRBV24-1 ATSEPGQGNTGELF
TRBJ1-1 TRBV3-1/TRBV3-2 ASSQESGNTEAF
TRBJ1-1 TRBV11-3 ASSPDGITEAF
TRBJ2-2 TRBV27 ASGSVGANTGELF
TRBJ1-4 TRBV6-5 ASRKRFTGNEKLF
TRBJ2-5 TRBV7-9 ASSFGVVETQY
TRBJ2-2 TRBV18 ASSPPSGWWTSGELF
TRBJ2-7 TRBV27 ASSADRATTYEQY
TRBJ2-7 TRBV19 ASSPRDRGLYEQY
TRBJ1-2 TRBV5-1 ASKEGTGAYT
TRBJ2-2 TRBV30 AWDSGQGGELF
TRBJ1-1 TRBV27 ASSLWWGPRNTEAF
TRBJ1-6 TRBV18 ASSPPGTGVSPLH
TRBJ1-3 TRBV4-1 ASSQGQGVKNTIY
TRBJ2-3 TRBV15 ATSRDQDTQY
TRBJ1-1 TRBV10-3 AIQEGMNTEAF
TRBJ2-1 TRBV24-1 ATSDPSGRAYNEQF
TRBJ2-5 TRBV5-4 ASSLGGSTGETQY
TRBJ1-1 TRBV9 ASSDTDRANTEAF
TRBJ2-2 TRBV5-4 ASSSPTRGSYTGELF
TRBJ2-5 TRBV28 ASSPYWEGAGVRETQY
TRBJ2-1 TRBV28 ASRMQPGTSGAWGHEQF
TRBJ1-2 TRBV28 ASRGQGASNYGYT
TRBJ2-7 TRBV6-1 ASSEDRDLYEQY
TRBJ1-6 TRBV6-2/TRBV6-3 ASSLGQSYSPLH
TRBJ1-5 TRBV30 AWSAGTGDQPQH
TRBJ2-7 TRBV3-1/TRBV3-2 ASSQASYEQY
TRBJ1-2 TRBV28 ASRLRGSNYGYT
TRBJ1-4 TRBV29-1 SAAPAQGVSEKLF
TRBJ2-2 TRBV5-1 ASSPTVLTNTGELF
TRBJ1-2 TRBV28 ASMRGLGFNGYT
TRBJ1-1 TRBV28 ASSLYGEAF
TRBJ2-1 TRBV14 ASSPSWRERGNEQF
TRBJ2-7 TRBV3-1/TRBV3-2 ASSLQGFGDEQY
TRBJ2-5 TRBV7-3 ASSLFCGGRPETQY
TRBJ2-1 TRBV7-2 ASSPSGRRYNEQF
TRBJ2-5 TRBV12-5 ASGLTGSGPRRRGDVIETQY
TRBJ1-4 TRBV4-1 ASSQSTGNNEKLF
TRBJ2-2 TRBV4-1 ASSHRGGLAYTRELF
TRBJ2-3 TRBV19 ASSRDRGTDTQY